This T cell receptor beta chain stems from a study of response to subunit inactivated influenza vaccine. General study results and limits: The authors suggested that few new T cells are recruited per seasonal influenza vaccination.

The CDR3 length is 15 residues. Germline assignment: CDR1 MNHNS and CDR2 SASEGT. The V segment lost 3 bases and the J segment 5 bases; nucleotides outside the gene matches: 3. This clonotype was counted only a few times. Its antigen is unidentified. TCRdb ran MiXCR on the RT-PCR reads and lists one entry per CDR3 protein. The sample lists 200,000 to 250,000 distinct CDR3 sequences, about 12% occurring once. The sample in question was non-naive T cells sorted from PBMCs, obtained around 15 days before vaccination. This TCR came from a middle-aged man who received an inactivated influenza vaccine. This chain links TRBV6-1 with TRBJ1-3; TRBD1 matches 11 bases. The CDR3 coding sequence is TGTGCCAGCAGTGATGGACAGGGGGCAAGAAACACCATATATTTT. It encodes CASSDGQGARNTIYF.